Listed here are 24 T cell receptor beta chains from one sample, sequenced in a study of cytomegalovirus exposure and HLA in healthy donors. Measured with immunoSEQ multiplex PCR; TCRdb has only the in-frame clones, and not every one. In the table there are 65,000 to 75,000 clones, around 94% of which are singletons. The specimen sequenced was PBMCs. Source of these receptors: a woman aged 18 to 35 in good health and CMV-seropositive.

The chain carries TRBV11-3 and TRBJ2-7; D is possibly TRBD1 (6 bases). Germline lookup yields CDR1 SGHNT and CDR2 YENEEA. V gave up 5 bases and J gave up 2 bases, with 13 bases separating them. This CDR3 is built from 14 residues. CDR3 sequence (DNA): TGTGCCAGCAGCCCGGGACACCCACCCTACGAGCAGTACTTC. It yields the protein CASSPGHPPYEQYF.

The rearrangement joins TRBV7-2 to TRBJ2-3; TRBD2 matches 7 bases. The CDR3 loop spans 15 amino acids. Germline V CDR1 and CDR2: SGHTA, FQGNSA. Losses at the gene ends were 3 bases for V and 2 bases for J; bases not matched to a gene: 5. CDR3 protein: CASSFRLAATDTQYF. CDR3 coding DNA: TGTGCCAGCAGCTTTAGGCTAGCGGCCACAGATACGCAGTATTTT.

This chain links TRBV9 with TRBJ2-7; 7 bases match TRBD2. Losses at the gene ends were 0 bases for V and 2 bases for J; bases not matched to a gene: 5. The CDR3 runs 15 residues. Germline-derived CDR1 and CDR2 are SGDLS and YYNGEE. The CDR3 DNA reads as TGTGCCAGCAGCGTAGACCCTAGCGGTACCTACGAGCAGTACTTC. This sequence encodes CASSVDPSGTYEQYF.

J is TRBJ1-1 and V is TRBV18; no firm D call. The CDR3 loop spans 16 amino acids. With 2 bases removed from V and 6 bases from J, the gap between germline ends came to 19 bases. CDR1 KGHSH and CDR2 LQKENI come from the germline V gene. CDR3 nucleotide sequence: TGTGCCAGCTCACCATTCACAGACCTGATTATGGCTGAAGCTTTCTTT. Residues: CASSPFTDLIMAEAFF.

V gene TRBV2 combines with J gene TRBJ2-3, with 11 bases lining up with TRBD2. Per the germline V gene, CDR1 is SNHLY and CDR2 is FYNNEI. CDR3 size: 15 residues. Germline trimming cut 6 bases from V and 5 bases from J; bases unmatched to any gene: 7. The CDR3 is CASRKLAGEIDTQYF. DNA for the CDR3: TGTGCCAGCAGGAAACTAGCGGGAGAAATAGATACGCAGTATTTT.

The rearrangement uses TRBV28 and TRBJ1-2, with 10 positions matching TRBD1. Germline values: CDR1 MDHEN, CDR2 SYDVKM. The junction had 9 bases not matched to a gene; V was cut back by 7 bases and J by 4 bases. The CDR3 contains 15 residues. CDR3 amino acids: CASTSPGQGFYGYTF. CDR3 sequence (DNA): TGTGCCAGCACTTCGCCGGGACAGGGGTTCTATGGCTACACCTTC.

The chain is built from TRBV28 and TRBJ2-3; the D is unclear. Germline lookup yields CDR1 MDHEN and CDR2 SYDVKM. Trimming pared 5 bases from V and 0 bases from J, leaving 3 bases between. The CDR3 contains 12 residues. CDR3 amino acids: CASSTSTDTQYF. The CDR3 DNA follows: TGTGCCAGCAGTACTAGCACAGATACGCAGTATTTT.

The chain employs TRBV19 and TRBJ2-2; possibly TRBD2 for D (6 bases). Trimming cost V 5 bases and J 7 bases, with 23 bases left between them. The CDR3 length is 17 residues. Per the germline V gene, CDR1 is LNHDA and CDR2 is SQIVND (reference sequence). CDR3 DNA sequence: TGTGCCAGTAGTTCGCCGGGACCCGGAGGGAAAGGCGGGGAGCTGTTTTTT. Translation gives CASSSPGPGGKGGELFF.

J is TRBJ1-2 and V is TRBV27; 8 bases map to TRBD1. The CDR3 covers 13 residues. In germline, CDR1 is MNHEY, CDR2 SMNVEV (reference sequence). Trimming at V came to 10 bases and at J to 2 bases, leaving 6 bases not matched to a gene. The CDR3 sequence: CATRTGLNYGYTF. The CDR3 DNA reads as TGTGCCACCAGGACAGGGCTAAACTATGGCTACACCTTC.

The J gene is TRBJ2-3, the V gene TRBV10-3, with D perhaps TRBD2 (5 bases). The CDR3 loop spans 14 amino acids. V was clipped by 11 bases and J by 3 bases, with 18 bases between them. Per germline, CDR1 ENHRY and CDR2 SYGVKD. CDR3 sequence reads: CASAFRGSTDTQYF. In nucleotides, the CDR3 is TGTGCCTCAGCCTTCCGGGGTTCGACAGATACGCAGTATTTT.

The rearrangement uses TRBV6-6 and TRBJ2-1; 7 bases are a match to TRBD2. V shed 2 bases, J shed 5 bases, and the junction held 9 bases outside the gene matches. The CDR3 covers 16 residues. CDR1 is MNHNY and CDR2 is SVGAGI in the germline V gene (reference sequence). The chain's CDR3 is CASSYGRARDHNEQFF. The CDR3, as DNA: TGTGCCAGCAGTTACGGGAGGGCGCGAGATCACAATGAGCAGTTCTTC.

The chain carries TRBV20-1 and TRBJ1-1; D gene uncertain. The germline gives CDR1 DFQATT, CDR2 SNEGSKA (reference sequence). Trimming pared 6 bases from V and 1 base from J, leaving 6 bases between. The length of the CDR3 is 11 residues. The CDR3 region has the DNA TGCAGTGCAGTCGGGAACACTGAAGCTTTCTTT. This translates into CSAVGNTEAFF.

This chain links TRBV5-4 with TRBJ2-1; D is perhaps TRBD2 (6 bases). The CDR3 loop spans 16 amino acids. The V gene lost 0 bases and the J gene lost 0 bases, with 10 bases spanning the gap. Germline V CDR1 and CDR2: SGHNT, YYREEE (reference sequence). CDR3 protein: CASSLADGSSYNEQFF. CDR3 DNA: TGTGCCAGCAGCTTGGCCGACGGGAGCTCCTACAATGAGCAGTTCTTC.

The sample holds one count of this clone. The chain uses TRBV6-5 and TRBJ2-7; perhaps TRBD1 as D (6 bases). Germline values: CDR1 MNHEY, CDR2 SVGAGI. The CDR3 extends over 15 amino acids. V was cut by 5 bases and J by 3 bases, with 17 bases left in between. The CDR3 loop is CASSPRLGAVYEQYF. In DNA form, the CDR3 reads TGTGCCAGCAGTCCCCGGTTGGGGGCGGTCTACGAGCAGTACTTC.

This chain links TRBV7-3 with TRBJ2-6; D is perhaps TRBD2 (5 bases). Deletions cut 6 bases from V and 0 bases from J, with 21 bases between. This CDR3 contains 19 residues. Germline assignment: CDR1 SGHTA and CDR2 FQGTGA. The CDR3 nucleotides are TGTGCCAGCAGTCCAATAGGTCTCTCGGGGAGCTCTGGGGCCAACGTCCTGACTTTC. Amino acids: CASSPIGLSGSSGANVLTF.

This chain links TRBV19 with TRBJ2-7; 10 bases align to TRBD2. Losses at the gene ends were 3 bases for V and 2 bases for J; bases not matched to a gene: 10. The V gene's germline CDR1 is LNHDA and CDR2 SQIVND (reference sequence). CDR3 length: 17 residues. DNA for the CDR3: TGTGCCAGTAGTATTGAGGCTAGCGGGAGCCCGACCTACGAGCAGTACTTC. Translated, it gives CASSIEASGSPTYEQYF.

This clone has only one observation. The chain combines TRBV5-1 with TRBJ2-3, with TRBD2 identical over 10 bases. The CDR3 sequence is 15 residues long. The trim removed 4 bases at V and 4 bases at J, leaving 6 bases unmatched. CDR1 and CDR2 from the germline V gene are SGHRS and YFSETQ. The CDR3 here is CASSPSGGAADTQYF. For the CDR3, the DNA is TGCGCCAGCAGCCCCAGCGGGGGGGCGGCAGATACGCAGTATTTT. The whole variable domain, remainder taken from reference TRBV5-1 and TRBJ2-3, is KAGVTQTPRYLIKTRGQQVTLSCSPISGHRSVSWYQQTPGQGLQFLFEYFSETQRNKGNFPGRFSGRQFSNSRSEMNVSTLELGDSALYLCASSPSGGAADTQYFGPGTRLTVL.

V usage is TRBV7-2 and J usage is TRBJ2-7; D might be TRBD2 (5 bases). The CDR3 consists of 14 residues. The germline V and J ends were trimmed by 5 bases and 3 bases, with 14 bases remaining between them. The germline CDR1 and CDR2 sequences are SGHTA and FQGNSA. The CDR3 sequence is CASSDRGGFYEQYF. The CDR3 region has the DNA TGTGCCAGCAGCGACCGTGGAGGTTTCTACGAGCAGTACTTC.

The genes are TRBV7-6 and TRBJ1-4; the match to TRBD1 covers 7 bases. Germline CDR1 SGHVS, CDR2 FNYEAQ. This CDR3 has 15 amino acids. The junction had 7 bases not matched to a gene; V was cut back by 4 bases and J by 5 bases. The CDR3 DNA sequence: TGTGCCAGCAGCTCCGTACAGGGGTGGAATGAAAAACTGTTTTTT. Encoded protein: CASSSVQGWNEKLFF.

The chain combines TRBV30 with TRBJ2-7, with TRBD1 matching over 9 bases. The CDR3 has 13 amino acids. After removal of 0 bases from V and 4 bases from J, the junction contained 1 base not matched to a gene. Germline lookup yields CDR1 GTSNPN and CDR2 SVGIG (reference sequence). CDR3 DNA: TGTGCCTGGAGTGTACAGGGGGCGTACGAGCAGTACTTC. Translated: CAWSVQGAYEQYF.

The CDR3 is CASSSSEDRETEAFF. CDR3 DNA sequence: TGTGCCAGCAGCTCCTCCGAGGACAGGGAAACTGAAGCTTTCTTT. The chain uses TRBV13 and TRBJ1-1, with 8 bases identical to TRBD1. This CDR3 contains 15 residues. The germline V gene encodes CDR1 PRHDT and CDR2 FYEKMQ (reference sequence). V lost 4 bases, J lost 5 bases, and 9 bases stayed unmatched.

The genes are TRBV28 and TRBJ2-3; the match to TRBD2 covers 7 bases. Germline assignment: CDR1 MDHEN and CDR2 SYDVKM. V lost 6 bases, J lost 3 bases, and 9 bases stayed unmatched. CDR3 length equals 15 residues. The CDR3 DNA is TGTGCCAGCAGCCACCGGGGGGTTAGTACAGATACGCAGTATTTT. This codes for CASSHRGVSTDTQYF.

The CDR3 spells CASSEGTISYEQYF. The CDR3 nucleotides are TGTGCCAGCTCAGAAGGGACTATCTCCTACGAGCAGTACTTC. The chain recombines TRBV18 with TRBJ2-7; TRBD2 matches at 7 bases. Germline V CDR1 and CDR2: KGHSH, LQKENI. V dropped 5 bases and J dropped 0; count of bases not matched to a gene: 4. CDR3 length equals 14 residues. The full variable domain, its missing parts supplied by reference TRBV18 and TRBJ2-7, is NAGVMQNPRHLVRRRGQEARLRCSPMKGHSHVYWYRQLPEEGLKFMVYLQKENIIDESGMPKERFSAEFPKEGPSILRIQQVVRGDSAAYFCASSEGTISYEQYFGPGTRLTVT.

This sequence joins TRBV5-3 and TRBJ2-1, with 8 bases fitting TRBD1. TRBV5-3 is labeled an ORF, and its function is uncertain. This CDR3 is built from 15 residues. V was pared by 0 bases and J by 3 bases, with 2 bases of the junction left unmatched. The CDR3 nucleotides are TGTGCCAGAAGCTTGGGAGACAGGGGCTACAATGAGCAGTTCTTC. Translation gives CARSLGDRGYNEQFF.